What follows are 13 T cell receptor beta chains derived from one specimen sequenced in a study of tumor-infiltrating lymphocytes in oesophageal squamous cell carcinoma. MiXCR was run by TCRdb on the PCR reads, yielding one entry per CDR3 protein. The sample includes approximately 10,000 distinct CDR3 sequences, about 50% seen only once; the top ten take roughly 19%. Sequences were obtained from esophageal tumor tissue. These receptor sequences come from a female donor with esophageal squamous cell carcinoma.

This clonotype was seen at least ten times. The V call is TRBV10-2, the J call TRBJ2-7, with D perhaps assigned TRBD1 or TRBD2 (5 bases each). Germline V CDR1 and CDR2: WSHSY, SAAADI. V lost 2 bases and J lost 3, with 11 bases in between. The length of the CDR3 is 14 residues. DNA of the CDR3: TGCGCCAGCAGTGAGCCGGGACCGCACTACGAGCAGTACTTC. Translated, it gives CASSEPGPHYEQYF.

The chain carries TRBV6-2 or TRBV6-3 and TRBJ2-3; 13 bases are shared with TRBD2. Near its end, the DNA agrees better with TRBJ2-7, so the J call may be wrong. CDR1 MNHEY and CDR2 SVGEGT come from the germline V gene. The CDR3 spans 17 residues. The DNA for the CDR3 is TGTGCCAGCAGTTATTCCGGACTAGCGGGAGTCTACAATGAGCAGTACTTC. This encodes CASSYSGLAGVYNEQYF.

This rearrangement joins TRBV7-4 to TRBJ2-3; D is unclear. V was pared by 5 bases and J by 0 bases, with 12 bases between. The CDR3 has 15 amino acids. Germline CDR1 and CDR2: SGHVT and SQSDAQ. CDR3 in amino acids: CASSEDLPSTDTQYF. CDR3 DNA: TGTGCCAGCAGCGAGGACCTTCCTAGCACAGATACGCAGTATTTT.

V gene TRBV7-6 combines with J gene TRBJ1-2, with 7 positions matching TRBD1. The V and J ends lost 1 base and 2 bases, in that order; junction bases with no gene match: 1. Germline V lookup: CDR1 SGHVS, CDR2 FNYEAQ. This CDR3 spans 14 amino acids. The CDR3 sequence is CASSLETGNYGYTF. CDR3 sequence (DNA): TGTGCCAGCAGCTTAGAGACAGGGAACTATGGCTACACCTTC.

The chain has TRBV6-6 and TRBJ1-6, with D possibly matching TRBD1 (5 bases). This CDR3 region has 14 residues. CDR1 is MNHNY, CDR2 SVGAGI, per germline (reference sequence). V was clipped by 6 bases and J by 4 bases, with 10 bases between them. The CDR3 DNA reads TGTGCCAGCAGCGCCGGGACTTATAATTCACCCCTCCACTTT. It codes for CASSAGTYNSPLHF.

The rearrangement links TRBV6-1 to TRBJ2-3, with D perhaps TRBD1 or TRBD2 (5 bases each). Germline values: CDR1 MNHNS, CDR2 SASEGT. Trimming shortened V by 5 bases and J by 1 base, and 16 bases separated the two germline ends. The CDR3 length is 16 residues. The CDR3 region has the DNA TGTGCCAGCAGTAGACAAAGAGGGGCGGGCACAGATACGCAGTATTTT. Protein: CASSRQRGAGTDTQYF.

CDR3 in amino acids: CATMGRAQRETQYF. Written as DNA, the CDR3 is TGTGCCACCATGGGCAGGGCCCAAAGAGAGACCCAGTACTTC. The chain recombines TRBV24-1 with TRBJ2-7, with a tentative D call TRBD1 (5 bases). The J call is uncertain, as TRBJ2-5 better fits the DNA end. Germline V gives CDR1 KGHDR, CDR2 SFDVKD. The CDR3 totals 14 residues.

V gene TRBV7-4 combines with J gene TRBJ2-3; unclear D gene. The CDR3 is made up of 12 amino acids. From germline, CDR1 is SGHVT and CDR2 SQSDAQ. V dropped 2 bases and J dropped 7 bases, with 7 bases sitting between them. Here the CDR3 reads CASSLPLNTQYF. CDR3 sequence (DNA): TGTGCCAGCAGCTTACCGCTGAATACGCAGTATTTT.

This clonotype was picked up one time. This likely comes from a read error, as the CDR3 has no conserved phenylalanine or tryptophan at its end. It is unclear where the CDR3 begins or ends on the DNA, so no DNA is shown, and the CDR3 is as TCRdb lists it. The J gene is TRBJ2-6, the V gene TRBV7-3; TRBD1, the D gene given by the table, was not confirmed from the DNA. Including both end residues, the CDR3 is 16 amino acids long. Germline CDR1 is SGHTA and CDR2 is FQGTGA. CDR3 loop: CASRPSGGSYEQYFGA.

This clonotype was seen a handful of times. The chain has TRBV7-3 and TRBJ2-7, with 8 bases lining up with TRBD2. The DNA end is more similar to TRBJ2-5, so the J call may be wrong. The CDR3 covers 14 residues. The germline V gene has CDR1 SGHTA and CDR2 FQGTGA. CDR3 nucleotides: TGTGCCAGCAGCCCTCAAGCGGGAGAGGAGACCCAGTACTTC. Protein product: CASSPQAGEETQYF.

This clonotype was counted many times. The rearrangement uses TRBV6-5 and TRBJ1-6; D call uncertain. Germline CDR1 reads MNHEY; CDR2 reads SVGAGI. The CDR3 is 14 amino acids. The germline V and J ends were trimmed by 0 bases and 5 bases, with 5 bases remaining between them. The DNA for the CDR3 is TGTGCCAGCAGTTACTCGTCCGATAATTCACCCCTCCACTTT. This gives the protein CASSYSSDNSPLHF.

This chain uses TRBV12-3 or TRBV12-4 with TRBJ2-1, with 9 bases identical to TRBD1. The CDR3 totals 14 residues. The V and J ends lost 7 bases and 5 bases, in that order; junction bases with no gene match: 6. Here the CDR3 reads CASTDRGFHNEQFF. CDR3 DNA sequence: TGTGCCAGCACAGACAGGGGGTTCCACAATGAGCAGTTCTTC.

CDR3 amino acids: CASIGGGQETQYF. CDR3 nucleotide sequence: TGTGCCAGCATCGGCGGGGGCCAAGAGACCCAGTACTTC. V usage is TRBV28 and J usage is TRBJ2-4, with 7 bases that match TRBD2. The J call is uncertain, as TRBJ2-5 better fits the DNA end. The CDR3 sequence is 13 residues long. Looked up from germline, CDR1 is MDHEN and CDR2 is SYDVKM.